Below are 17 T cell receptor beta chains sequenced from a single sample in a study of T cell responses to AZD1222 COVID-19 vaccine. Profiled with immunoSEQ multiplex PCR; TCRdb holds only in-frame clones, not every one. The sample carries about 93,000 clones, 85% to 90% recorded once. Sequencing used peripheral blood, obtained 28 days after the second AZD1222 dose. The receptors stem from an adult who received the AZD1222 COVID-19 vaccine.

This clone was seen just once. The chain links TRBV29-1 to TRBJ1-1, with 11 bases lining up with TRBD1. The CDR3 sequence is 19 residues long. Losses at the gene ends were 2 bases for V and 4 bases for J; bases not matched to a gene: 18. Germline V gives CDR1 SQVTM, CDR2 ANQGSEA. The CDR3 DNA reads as TGCAGCGTTGAAATACCGGGACAGGGGGAATACTTTGCTAGCACTGAAGCTTTCTTT. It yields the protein CSVEIPGQGEYFASTEAFF.

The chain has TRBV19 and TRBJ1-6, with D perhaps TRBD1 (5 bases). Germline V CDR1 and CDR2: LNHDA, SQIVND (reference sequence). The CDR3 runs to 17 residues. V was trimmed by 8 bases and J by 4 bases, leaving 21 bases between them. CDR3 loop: CASAGSSFSHYNSPLHF. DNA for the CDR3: TGTGCCAGTGCAGGGTCCTCCTTCTCCCATTATAATTCACCCCTCCACTTT.

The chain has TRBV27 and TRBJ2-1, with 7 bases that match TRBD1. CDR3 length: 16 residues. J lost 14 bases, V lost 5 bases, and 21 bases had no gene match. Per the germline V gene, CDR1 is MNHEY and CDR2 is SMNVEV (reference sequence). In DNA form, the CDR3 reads TGTGCCAGCAGTCTACACGGGACAGCCCTTCGGGGAGTGGAGTTCTTC. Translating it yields CASSLHGTALRGVEFF.

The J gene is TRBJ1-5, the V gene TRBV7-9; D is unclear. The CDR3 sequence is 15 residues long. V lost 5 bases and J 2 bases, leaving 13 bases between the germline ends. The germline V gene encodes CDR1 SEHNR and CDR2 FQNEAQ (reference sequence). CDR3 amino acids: CASSPPGSGNQPQHF. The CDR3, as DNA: TGTGCCAGCAGCCCCCCGGGAAGCGGCAATCAGCCCCAGCATTTT.

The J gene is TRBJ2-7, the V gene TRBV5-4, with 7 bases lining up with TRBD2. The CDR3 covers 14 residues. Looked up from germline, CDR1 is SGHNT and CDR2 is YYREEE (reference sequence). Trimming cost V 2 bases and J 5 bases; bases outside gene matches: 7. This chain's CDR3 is CASSFVGGPNEQYF. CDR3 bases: TGTGCCAGCAGCTTCGTGGGAGGGCCAAACGAGCAGTACTTC.

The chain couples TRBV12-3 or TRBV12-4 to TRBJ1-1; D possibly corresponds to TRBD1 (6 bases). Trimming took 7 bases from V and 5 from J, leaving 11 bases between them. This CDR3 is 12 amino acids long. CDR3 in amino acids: CASTYTGTEAFF. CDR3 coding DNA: TGTGCCAGCACCTATACAGGGACTGAAGCTTTCTTT.

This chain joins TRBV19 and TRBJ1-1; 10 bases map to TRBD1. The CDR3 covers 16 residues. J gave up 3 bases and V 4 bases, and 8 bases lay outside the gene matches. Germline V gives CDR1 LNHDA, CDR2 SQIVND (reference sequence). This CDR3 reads CASSTGQGSYDTEAFF. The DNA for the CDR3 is TGTGCCAGTAGTACGGGACAGGGGAGTTATGACACTGAAGCTTTCTTT.

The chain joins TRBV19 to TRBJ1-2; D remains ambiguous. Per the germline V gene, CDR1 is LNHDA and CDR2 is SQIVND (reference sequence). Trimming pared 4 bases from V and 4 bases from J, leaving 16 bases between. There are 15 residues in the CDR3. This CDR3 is CASSTQVRFGYGYTF. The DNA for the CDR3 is TGTGCCAGTAGTACCCAAGTACGCTTCGGCTATGGCTACACCTTC.

As DNA, the CDR3 is TGCGCCAGCAGCCTCAACCTGGGCTCCTACAATGAGCAGTTCTTC. Its protein is CASSLNLGSYNEQFF. The V and J genes are TRBV4-3 and TRBJ2-1; D is undetermined. Per the germline V gene, CDR1 is LGHNA and CDR2 is YSLEER. The CDR3 covers 15 residues. V dropped 4 bases and J dropped 0 bases, with 10 bases sitting between them.

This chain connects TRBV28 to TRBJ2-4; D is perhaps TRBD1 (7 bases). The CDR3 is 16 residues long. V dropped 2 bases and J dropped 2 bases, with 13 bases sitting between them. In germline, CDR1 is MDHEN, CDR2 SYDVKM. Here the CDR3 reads CASSLNSGGTKNIQYF. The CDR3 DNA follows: TGTGCCAGCAGTTTAAATTCAGGGGGGACCAAAAACATTCAGTACTTC.

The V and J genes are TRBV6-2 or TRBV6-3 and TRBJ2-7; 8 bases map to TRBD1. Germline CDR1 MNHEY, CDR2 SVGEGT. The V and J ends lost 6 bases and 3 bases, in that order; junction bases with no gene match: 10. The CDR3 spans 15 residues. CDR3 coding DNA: TGTGCCAGCAGCCACCATGGGACAGGATACTACGAGCAGTACTTC. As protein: CASSHHGTGYYEQYF.

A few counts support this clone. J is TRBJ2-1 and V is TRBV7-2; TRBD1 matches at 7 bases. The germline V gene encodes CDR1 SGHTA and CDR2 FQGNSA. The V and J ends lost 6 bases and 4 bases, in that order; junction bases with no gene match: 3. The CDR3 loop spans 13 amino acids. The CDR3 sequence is CASRKTGYNEQFF. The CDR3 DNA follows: TGTGCCAGCAGAAAGACAGGGTACAATGAGCAGTTCTTC.

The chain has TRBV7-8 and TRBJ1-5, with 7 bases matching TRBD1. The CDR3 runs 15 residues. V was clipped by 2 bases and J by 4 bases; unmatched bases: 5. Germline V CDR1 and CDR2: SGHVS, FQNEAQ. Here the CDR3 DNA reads TGTGCCAGCAGCTTACTGGACAGGACGAATCAGCCCCAGCATTTT. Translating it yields CASSLLDRTNQPQHF.

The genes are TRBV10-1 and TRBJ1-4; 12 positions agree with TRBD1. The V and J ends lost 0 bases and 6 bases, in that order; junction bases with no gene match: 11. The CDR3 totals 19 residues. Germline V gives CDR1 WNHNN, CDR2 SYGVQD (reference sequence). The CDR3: CASSESISGTGGWDEKLFF. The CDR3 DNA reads TGCGCCAGCAGTGAGTCGATAAGTGGGACAGGGGGCTGGGATGAAAAACTGTTTTTT.

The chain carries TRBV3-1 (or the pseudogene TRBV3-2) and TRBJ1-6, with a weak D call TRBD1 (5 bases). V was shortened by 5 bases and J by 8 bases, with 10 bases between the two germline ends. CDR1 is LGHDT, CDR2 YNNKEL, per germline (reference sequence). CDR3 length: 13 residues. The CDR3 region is CASSKGAYSPLHF. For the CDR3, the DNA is TGTGCCAGCAGCAAAGGGGCCTATTCACCCCTCCACTTT.

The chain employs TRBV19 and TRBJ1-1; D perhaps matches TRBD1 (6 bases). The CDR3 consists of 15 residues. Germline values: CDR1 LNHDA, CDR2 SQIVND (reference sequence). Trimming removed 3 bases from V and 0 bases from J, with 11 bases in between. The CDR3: CASSITGRMNTEAFF. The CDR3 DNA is TGTGCCAGTAGTATCACAGGGCGAATGAACACTGAAGCTTTCTTT.

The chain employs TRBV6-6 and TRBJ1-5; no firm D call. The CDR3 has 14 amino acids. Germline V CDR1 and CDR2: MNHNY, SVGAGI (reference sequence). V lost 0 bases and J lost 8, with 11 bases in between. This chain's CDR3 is CASSYSPRSEPQHF. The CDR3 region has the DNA TGTGCCAGCAGTTACTCCCCGCGGTCGGAGCCCCAGCATTTT.